These T cell receptor beta chains were read from a single sample in a study of spatial heterogeneity in lung cancer. MiXCR, applied by TCRdb to the 5' RACE reads, yields one record per CDR3 protein. The sample lists 55,000 to 70,000 distinct CDR3 sequences; approximately 6% were seen once. Here the sequenced sample was PBMCs, taken at surgery. The source is a female donor with early-stage non-small cell lung cancer. The CDR3 runs from the conserved cysteine through the conserved F or W. The D gene is left open where the match is weak. For some rows the clone size is stated as once, few or many, or as a class when expanded; others skip it.

many - TRBJ1-2 17 TRBV7-2 CASSLGGGGRLLYGYTF TGTGCCAGCAGCTTAGGAGGAGGGGGGCGTCTCCTCTATGGCTACACCTTC
few - TRBJ2-5 14 TRBV19 CASSIKGSGETQYF TGTGCCAGTAGTATTAAGGGCTCCGGCGAGACCCAGTACTTC
many TRBD2 TRBJ2-2 15 TRBV7-6 CASSLGTSSPGELFF TGTGCCAGCAGCTTAGGGACTAGCTCCCCCGGGGAGCTGTTTTTT
many - TRBJ2-3 16 TRBV10-3 CAISGGGNVATDTQYF TGTGCCATCAGTGGTGGAGGGAATGTGGCGACAGATACGCAGTATTTT
few TRBD1 TRBJ2-2 14 TRBV20-1 CSAGGQLNTGELFF TGCAGTGCTGGGGGACAGTTGAACACCGGGGAGCTGTTTTTT
many - TRBJ1-5 15 TRBV5-6 CASSFWGAGNQPQHF TGTGCCAGCAGCTTCTGGGGGGCGGGCAATCAGCCCCAGCATTTT
few - TRBJ2-5 15 TRBV7-3 CASSLNTGAQETQYF TGTGCCAGCAGCCTTAACACGGGGGCCCAAGAGACCCAGTACTTC
- TRBD1 TRBJ1-2 13 TRBV28 CATRDSRTYGYTF TGTGCCACCCGGGACAGTCGGACATATGGCTACACCTTC
many - TRBJ1-2 13 TRBV10-3 CACRQGSNYGYTF TGTGCCTGCCGCCAAGGCTCTAACTATGGCTACACCTTC
many - TRBJ2-7 16 TRBV28 CASTPSWGIVSYEQYF TGTGCCAGCACCCCGAGTTGGGGTATTGTCTCCTACGAGCAGTACTTC
few - TRBJ1-2 15 TRBV11-2 CASSLDTGASSGYTF TGTGCCAGCAGCTTAGATACCGGAGCTTCGAGTGGCTACACCTTC
- - TRBJ1-1 16 TRBV15 CATSNGQLPMNTEAFF TGTGCCACCAGCAACGGACAGCTACCCATGAACACTGAAGCTTTCTTT
many TRBD2 TRBJ2-7 15 TRBV11-3 CASSPLGGMLGEQYF TGTGCCAGCAGCCCCCTCGGGGGGATGTTGGGCGAGCAGTACTTC
- TRBD2 TRBJ2-3 19 TRBV2 CASSGSGTSGGPSTDTQYF TGTGCCAGCAGTGGCTCCGGGACTAGCGGGGGGCCTAGCACAGATACGCAGTATTTT
many TRBD2 TRBJ2-1 14 TRBV6-5 CASRASGAYNEQFF TGTGCCAGCAGAGCTAGCGGGGCCTACAATGAGCAGTTCTTC
many TRBD2 TRBJ2-3 16 TRBV28 CASSADSGEVTDTQYF TGTGCCAGCAGTGCGGATAGCGGGGAGGTCACAGATACGCAGTATTTT
many - TRBJ2-1 13 TRBV12-3/TRBV12-4 CASSSSKGNEQFF TGTGCCAGCAGCTCATCAAAGGGGAATGAGCAGTTCTTC
- TRBD1 TRBJ1-2 15 TRBV7-9 CASSSPGTGVIGYTF TGTGCCAGCAGCTCCCCCGGGACAGGGGTGATTGGCTACACCTTC
- TRBD1 TRBJ1-2 14 TRBV3-1 CASSRQGPSYGYTF TGTGCCAGCAGTCGACAGGGGCCCTCTTATGGCTACACCTTC
many - TRBJ2-7 14 TRBV5-1 CASSLGHGASEQYF TGCGCCAGCAGCTTGGGACATGGAGCCTCCGAGCAGTACTTC
many - TRBJ1-2 13 TRBV9 CASSVGPTYGYTF TGTGCCAGCAGCGTAGGACCGACATATGGCTACACCTTC
many TRBD2 TRBJ2-5 13 TRBV7-6 CASDAGGLATQYF TGTGCCAGCGATGCGGGGGGTCTCGCGACCCAGTACTTC
many TRBD1 TRBJ1-1 13 TRBV29-1 CSVDREMNTEAFF TGCAGCGTAGACAGGGAAATGAACACTGAAGCTTTCTTT
many - TRBJ2-5 14 TRBV28 CASSFPGPQETQYF TGTGCCAGCAGTTTTCCCGGACCCCAAGAGACCCAGTACTTC
- - TRBJ1-5 13 TRBV10-3 CAISRTDNQPQHF TGTGCCATCAGCCGGACGGATAATCAGCCCCAGCATTTT
many TRBD2 TRBJ2-4 14 TRBV3-1 CASSQAGGSNIQYF TGTGCCAGCAGCCAAGCGGGGGGATCGAACATTCAGTACTTC
many - TRBJ2-3 14 TRBV5-5 CASSLGGVTDTQYF TGTGCCAGCAGCTTGGGCGGGGTTACAGATACGCAGTATTTT
- - TRBJ1-6 15 TRBV7-8 CASSLVGHLSSPLHF TGTGCCAGCAGCTTAGTGGGCCACCTTTCATCACCCCTCCACTTT
- TRBD1 TRBJ1-1 14 TRBV19 CASNDRGRDTEAFF TGTGCCAGTAACGACAGGGGACGGGACACTGAAGCTTTCTTT
- TRBD1 TRBJ2-3 13 TRBV28 CASRDQGADTQYF TGTGCCAGCAGAGACCAGGGGGCAGATACGCAGTATTTT
few - TRBJ1-3 13 TRBV12-5 CASGIYSGNTIYF TGTGCTAGTGGGATATACTCTGGAAACACCATATATTTT
many TRBD2 TRBJ2-2 15 TRBV7-9 CASSASGGPTGELFF TGTGCCAGCAGCGCTAGCGGGGGACCGACCGGGGAGCTGTTTTTT
few TRBD2 TRBJ2-2 14 TRBV7-3 CASSFSGDTGELFF TGTGCCAGCAGCTTCAGCGGGGACACCGGGGAGCTGTTTTTT
many - TRBJ2-3 15 TRBV12-3/TRBV12-4 CASSRGGVSTDTQYF TGTGCCAGCAGTAGGGGCGGGGTTAGCACAGATACGCAGTATTTT